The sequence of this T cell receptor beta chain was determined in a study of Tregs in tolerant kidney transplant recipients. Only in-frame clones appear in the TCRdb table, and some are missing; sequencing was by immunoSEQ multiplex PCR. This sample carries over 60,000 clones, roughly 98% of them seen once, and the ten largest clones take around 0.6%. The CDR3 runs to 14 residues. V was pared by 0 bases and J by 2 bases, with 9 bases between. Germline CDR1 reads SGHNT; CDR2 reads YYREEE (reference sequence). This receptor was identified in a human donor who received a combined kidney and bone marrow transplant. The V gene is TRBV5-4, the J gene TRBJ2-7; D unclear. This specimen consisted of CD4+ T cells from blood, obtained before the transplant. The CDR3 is CASSLGQKTYEQYF. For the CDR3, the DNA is TGTGCCAGCAGCTTGGGGCAAAAAACCTACGAGCAGTACTTC. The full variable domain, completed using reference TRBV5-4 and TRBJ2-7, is ETGVTQSPTHLIKTRGQQVTLRCSSQSGHNTVSWYQQALGQGPQFIFQYYREEENGRGNFPPRFSGLQFPNYSSELNVNALELDDSALYLCASSLGQKTYEQYFGPGTRLTVT.